The entry below gives a single T cell receptor (beta chain) sequence along with its context. Antigen unknown. The protocol was immunoSEQ multiplex PCR, while the TCRdb copy is restricted to in-frame clones and leaves out a portion. The repertoire holds around 180,000 clones, with about 92% as singletons. This sample is part of a study of T cell responses to AZD1222 COVID-19 vaccine. About the research overall: It was second doses at about 4 or about 12 weeks that were pooled. Study results and limitations: Seropositive AZD1222 recipients at baseline numbered only 6 or 7. Regions left unmutated in variants are reportedly the target of nearly half of spike-specific TCRs. Clonal diversity may have been underestimated, and the donors were mostly white British, with more females than males.

V trimming: 7 bases; J trimming: 1 base; junction bases outside the gene matches: 10. Germline V gives CDR1 MNHEY, CDR2 SVGAGI. The CDR3 runs to 15 residues. This TCR came from an adult in good health. Material: peripheral blood, obtained on day 0 of AZD1222 vaccination. The chain combines TRBV6-5 with TRBJ2-7, with 7 bases aligning to TRBD1. CDR3 residues: CASTQPGQLSYEQYF. The CDR3 nucleotides are TGTGCCAGCACCCAACCGGGACAGTTATCCTACGAGCAGTACTTC.